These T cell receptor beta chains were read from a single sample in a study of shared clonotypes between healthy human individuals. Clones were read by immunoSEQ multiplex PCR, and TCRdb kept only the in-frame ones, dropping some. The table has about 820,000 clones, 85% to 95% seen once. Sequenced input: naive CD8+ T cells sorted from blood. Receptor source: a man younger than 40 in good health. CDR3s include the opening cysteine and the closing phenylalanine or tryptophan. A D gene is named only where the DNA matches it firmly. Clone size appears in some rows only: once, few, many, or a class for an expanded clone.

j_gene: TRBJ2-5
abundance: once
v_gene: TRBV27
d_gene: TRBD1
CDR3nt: TGTGCCAGCAGTTCGCGGACAGGGATGGAGGGGGAGACCCAGTACTTC
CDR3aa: CASSSRTGMEGETQYF

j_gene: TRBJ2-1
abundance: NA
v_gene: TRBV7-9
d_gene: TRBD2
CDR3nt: TGTGCCAGCAGCTCCGAGTCTAGCGGGAGGAACAATGAGCAGTTCTTC
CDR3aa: CASSSESSGRNNEQFF

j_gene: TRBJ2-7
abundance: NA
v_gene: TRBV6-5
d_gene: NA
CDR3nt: TGTGCCAGCAGTTTTCGCCTCGAGGGCTACGAGCAGTACTTC
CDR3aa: CASSFRLEGYEQYF

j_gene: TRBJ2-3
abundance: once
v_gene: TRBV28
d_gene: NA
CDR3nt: TGTGCCAGCAGGGGCATCCGGAGCGGAGCCACAGATACGCAGTATTTT
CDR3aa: CASRGIRSGATDTQYF

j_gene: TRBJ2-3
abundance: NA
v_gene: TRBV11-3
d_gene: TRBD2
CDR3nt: TGTGCCAGCAGCTCTAGCGGGAGGATCACAGATACGCAGTATTTT
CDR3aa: CASSSSGRITDTQYF

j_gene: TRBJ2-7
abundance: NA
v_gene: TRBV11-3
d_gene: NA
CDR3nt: TGTGCCAGCAGCTTAGCCGGGACCCTCGACGAGCAGTACTTC
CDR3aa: CASSLAGTLDEQYF

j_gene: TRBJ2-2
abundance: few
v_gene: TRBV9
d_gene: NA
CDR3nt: TGTGCCAGCAGCGTAGTGCAGGTCACCGGGGAGCTGTTTTTT
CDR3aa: CASSVVQVTGELFF

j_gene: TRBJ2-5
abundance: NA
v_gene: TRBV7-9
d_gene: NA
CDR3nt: TGTGCCAGCAGCGGGAGGCAGGGGTCGTATATGGTGAGAGAGACCCAGTACTTC
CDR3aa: CASSGRQGSYMVRETQYF

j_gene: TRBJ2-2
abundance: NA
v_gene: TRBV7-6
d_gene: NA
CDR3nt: TGTGCCAGCAGTACAACAGTATCCGGGGGCCCGGCCGGGGAGCTGTTTTTT
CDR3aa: CASSTTVSGGPAGELFF

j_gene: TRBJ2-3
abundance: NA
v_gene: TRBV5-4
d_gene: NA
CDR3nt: TGTGCCAGCAGCTGGGACTCAACAGATACGCAGTATTTT
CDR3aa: CASSWDSTDTQYF

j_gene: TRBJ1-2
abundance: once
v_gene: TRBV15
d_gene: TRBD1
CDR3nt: TGTGCCACCTCGGAGACCGGGACAGACTATGGCTACACCTTC
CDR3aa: CATSETGTDYGYTF

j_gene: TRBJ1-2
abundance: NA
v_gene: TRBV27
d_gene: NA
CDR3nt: TGTGCCAGCAGTTCCTACGACACCGATTATGGCTACACCTTC
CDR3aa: CASSSYDTDYGYTF

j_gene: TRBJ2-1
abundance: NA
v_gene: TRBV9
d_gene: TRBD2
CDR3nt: TGTGCCAGCAGCGTGGGGGGACTAGCGGAAAACAATGAGCAGTTCTTC
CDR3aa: CASSVGGLAENNEQFF

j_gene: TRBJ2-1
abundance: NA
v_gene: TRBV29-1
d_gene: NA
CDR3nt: TGCAGCGTTGATTCTAGGGTATCCTACAATGAGCAGTTCTTC
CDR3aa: CSVDSRVSYNEQFF

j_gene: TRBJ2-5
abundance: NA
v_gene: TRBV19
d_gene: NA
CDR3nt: TGTGCCAGTAGTATTGGTCTAGCAGGACCACTGTCCGAGACCCAGTACTTC
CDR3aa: CASSIGLAGPLSETQYF

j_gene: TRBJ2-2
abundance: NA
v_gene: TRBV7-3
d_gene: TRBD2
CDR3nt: TGTGCCAGCAGGGGACTAGCCGGGGAGCTGTTTTTT
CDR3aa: CASRGLAGELFF

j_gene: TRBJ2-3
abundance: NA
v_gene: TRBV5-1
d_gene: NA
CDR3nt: TGCGCCAGCAGCTTGGCCCCTCTGGGACCTACGGATACGCAGTATTTT
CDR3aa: CASSLAPLGPTDTQYF

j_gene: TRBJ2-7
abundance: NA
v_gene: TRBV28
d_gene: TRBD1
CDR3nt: TGTGCCAGCAGTTTGGGGACAGGGCTACTCTACGAGCAGTACTTC
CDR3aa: CASSLGTGLLYEQYF

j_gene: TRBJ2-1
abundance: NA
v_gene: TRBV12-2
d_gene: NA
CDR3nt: TGTGCAAGTCGCTTATATGAGCAGTTCTTC
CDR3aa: CASRLYEQFF

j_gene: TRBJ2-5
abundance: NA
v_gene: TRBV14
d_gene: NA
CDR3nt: TGTGCCAGCAGCCAGTGGTTCGGGGCCGTGAAGACCCAGTACTTC
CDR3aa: CASSQWFGAVKTQYF

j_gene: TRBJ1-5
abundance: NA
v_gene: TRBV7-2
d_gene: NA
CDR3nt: TGTGCCAGCAGCTTATGGGCGGAGGATCAGCCCCAGCATTTT
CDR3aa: CASSLWAEDQPQHF

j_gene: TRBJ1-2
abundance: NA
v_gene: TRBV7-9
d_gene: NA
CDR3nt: TGTGCCAGCAGCCCCCCCCTTGGAGAGACTACTAACTATGGCTACACCTTC
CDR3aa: CASSPPLGETTNYGYTF

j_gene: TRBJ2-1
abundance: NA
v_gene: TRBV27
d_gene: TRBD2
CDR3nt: TGTGCCAGCAGTTCAATAACGACTAGCGGGAGTGACAATGAGCAGTTCTTC
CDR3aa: CASSSITTSGSDNEQFF

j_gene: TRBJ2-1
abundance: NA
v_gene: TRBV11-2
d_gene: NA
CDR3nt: TGTGCCAGTCGGGACACCACCTACAATGAGCAGTTCTTC
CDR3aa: CASRDTTYNEQFF

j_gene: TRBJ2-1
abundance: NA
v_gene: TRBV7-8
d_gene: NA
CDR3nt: TGTGCCAGCAGCTCGTCGGAGGGAAGCTCCTACAATGAGCAGTTCTTC
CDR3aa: CASSSSEGSSYNEQFF

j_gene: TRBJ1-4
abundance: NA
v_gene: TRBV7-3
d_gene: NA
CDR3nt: TGTGCCAGCAGCGTGGGACCTGGGGAAAAACTGTTTTTT
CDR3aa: CASSVGPGEKLFF

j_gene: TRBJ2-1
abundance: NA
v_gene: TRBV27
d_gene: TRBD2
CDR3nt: TGTGCCAGCAGACCACGGGACTACTCCTACAATGAGCAGTTCTTC
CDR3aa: CASRPRDYSYNEQFF

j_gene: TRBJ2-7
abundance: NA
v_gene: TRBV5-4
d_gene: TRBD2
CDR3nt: TGTGCCAGCAGCTTTAGCGGGCGGTACGAGCAGTACTTC
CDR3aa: CASSFSGRYEQYF

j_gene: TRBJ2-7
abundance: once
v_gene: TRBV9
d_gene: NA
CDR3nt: TGTGCCAGCAGCGCGTCCGGGATAGCACAAAACTACGAGCAGTACTTC
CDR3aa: CASSASGIAQNYEQYF